The rows below give T cell receptor beta chains drawn from one sample of a study of blood T cell repertoires in COVID-19. TCRdb's table, derived via immunoSEQ multiplex PCR, lists solely in-frame clones and lacks some. The sample records under 100,000 clones, around 87% being singletons. The material sequenced was peripheral blood. The receptors come from a male donor with acute or convalescent COVID-19. Both conserved end residues are part of each CDR3. A D gene is named only where the DNA matches it firmly. Not all rows give a size; the values are once, few, many and, for expanded clones, a class.

j_call | clone_size | d_call | v_call | cdr3_nt | cdr3_aa
TRBJ2-1 | NA | NA | TRBV7-8 | TGTGCCAGCAGCTTAGCCCGACTCTTAGGGACAAGGTCCTACAATGAGCAGTTCTTC | CASSLARLLGTRSYNEQFF
TRBJ2-2 | NA | TRBD1 | TRBV19 | TGTGCCAGTAGTCACCGGGACAGGGGGCTTGCGGAGCTGTTTTTT | CASSHRDRGLAELFF
TRBJ2-5 | NA | NA | TRBV5-8 | TGTGCCAGCAGCTTGAGGCTAGCTGAGACCCAGTACTTC | CASSLRLAETQYF
TRBJ2-7 | NA | NA | TRBV3-1/TRBV3-2 | TGTGCCAGCAGACAGTCTATCCCCCCTTACGAGCAGTACTTC | CASRQSIPPYEQYF
TRBJ2-7 | NA | NA | TRBV11-3 | TGTGCCAGCAGCTTTGGGGCTTTTTACGAGCAGTACTTC | CASSFGAFYEQYF
TRBJ2-5 | NA | TRBD1 | TRBV19 | TGTGCCAGTATGGACAGGAGAAGGGAGACCCAGTACTTC | CASMDRRRETQYF
TRBJ2-1 | few | TRBD1 | TRBV5-1 | TGCGCCAGCAGCTTGGATTCCGGGACAGGGGCGTACAATGAGCAGTTCTTC | CASSLDSGTGAYNEQFF
TRBJ2-3 | NA | NA | TRBV7-9 | TGTGCCAGCAGCTTATCGGGGGTCACAGATACGCAGTATTTT | CASSLSGVTDTQYF
TRBJ2-7 | NA | NA | TRBV2 | TGTGCCAGCAGACGAGGGTTCGACGAGCAGTACTTC | CASRRGFDEQYF
TRBJ2-3 | NA | TRBD2 | TRBV7-9 | TGTGCCAGCAGCCGGAGGACTAGCGGTTCCACAGATACGCAGTATTTT | CASSRRTSGSTDTQYF
TRBJ1-6 | NA | TRBD1 | TRBV5-1 | TGCGCCAGCAGCTTGAGGGGACAGGGGGGCAGCTCCTATAATTCACCCCTCCACTTT | CASSLRGQGGSSYNSPLHF
TRBJ1-1 | NA | TRBD1 | TRBV7-9 | TGTGCCAGCAGCCCCCGACAGGGGAAGATGAACACTGAAGCTTTCTTT | CASSPRQGKMNTEAFF
TRBJ2-5 | NA | NA | TRBV18 | TGTGCCAGCTCACCACAGGTTAGGGGGCAAGAGACCCAGTACTTC | CASSPQVRGQETQYF
TRBJ1-6 | NA | TRBD1 | TRBV7-8 | TGTGCCAGCAGCTCAACAGGGGGGGTATACTCCTATAATTCACCCCTCCACTTT | CASSSTGGVYSYNSPLHF